This record concerns one TCR beta chain sequence. This record comes from a study of blood T cell repertoires in COVID-19. The assay was immunoSEQ multiplex PCR, and TCRdb's table has in-frame clones only and misses some. The sample lists about 160,000 clones, 80% occurring once. Losses at the gene ends were 3 bases for V and 2 bases for J; bases not matched to a gene: 4. The CDR3 contains 16 residues. CDR1 and CDR2 (germline): MRHNA, SNTAGT. The study recruited people aged about 18 to 90 years across around 23 US areas. What was sequenced was PBMCs or T cells enriched from blood (not recorded which). This clonotype originated in a woman aged 60-70 years who had recovered from COVID-19. The chain combines TRBV6-4 with TRBJ2-3; 11 bases line up with TRBD2. Here the CDR3 DNA reads TGTGCCAGCAGTGATGGGACTAGCGGTTACACAGATACGCAGTATTTT. This translates into CASSDGTSGYTDTQYF.